The 6 T cell receptor beta chains reported below all come from one sample, sequenced in a study of blood T cell repertoires in COVID-19. Profiling relied on immunoSEQ multiplex PCR, and the TCRdb table lists in-frame clones only, not all of them. This sample has around 250,000 clones, with about 87% found just once. The specimen sequenced was PBMCs or T cells enriched from blood (not recorded which). The source is a woman in her forties who had been exposed to COVID-19.

The chain is built from TRBV10-3 and TRBJ1-4; the D gene is possibly TRBD1 (6 bases). Trimming removed 3 bases from V and 5 bases from J, with 13 bases in between. CDR3 length: 15 amino acids. The germline V gene has CDR1 ENHRY and CDR2 SYGVKD. CDR3 nucleotides: TGTGCCATCAGTGAAACAGGGCGTCCAAATGAAAAACTGTTTTTT. Its protein is CAISETGRPNEKLFF.

This chain connects TRBV7-6 to TRBJ2-1, with 10 bases matching TRBD2. This CDR3 has 15 amino acids. Trimming cost V 5 bases and J 5 bases; bases outside gene matches: 6. Per germline, CDR1 SGHVS and CDR2 FNYEAQ. The CDR3 reads CASSISGGLNNEQFF. CDR3 nucleotides: TGTGCCAGCAGCATTAGCGGGGGGTTGAACAATGAGCAGTTCTTC.

The chain has TRBV27 and TRBJ2-3, with no clear D. The V gene lost 3 bases and the J gene lost 4 bases, with 11 bases spanning the gap. The CDR3 totals 14 residues. Germline V lookup: CDR1 MNHEY, CDR2 SMNVEV (reference sequence). For the CDR3, the DNA is TGTGCCAGCAGTTTGGCTAGTATCCCAGATACGCAGTATTTT. As protein: CASSLASIPDTQYF.

CDR3 nucleotide sequence: TGCGCCAGCAGCCAATTACAGGGTTCCCCCTACAATGAGCAGTTCTTC. This translates into CASSQLQGSPYNEQFF. The V and J genes are TRBV4-3 and TRBJ2-1; maybe TRBD1 (6 bases). CDR1 and CDR2 from the germline V gene are LGHNA and YSLEER. The CDR3 consists of 16 residues. Deletions cut 2 bases from V and 2 bases from J, with 13 bases between.

This chain uses TRBV27 with TRBJ1-4; D perhaps matches TRBD1 (5 bases). The CDR3 is 13 amino acids. V lost 2 bases, J lost 8 bases, and 9 bases lay in between. Germline V CDR1 and CDR2: MNHEY, SMNVEV (reference sequence). The chain's CDR3 is CASSLQGAEKLFF. The CDR3 DNA reads TGTGCCAGCAGTTTACAGGGCGCGGAAAAACTGTTTTTT.

V usage is TRBV9 and J usage is TRBJ2-3; 10 bases fit TRBD2. The CDR3 runs to 14 residues. Per the germline V gene, CDR1 is SGDLS and CDR2 is YYNGEE. Trimming took 7 bases from V and 8 from J; bases not matched to a gene: 10. Here the CDR3 DNA reads TGTGCCAGCGCCCTAAAGCGGGAGGGGGGTACGCAGTATTTT. Its translation is CASALKREGGTQYF. The whole variable domain, remainder taken from reference TRBV9 and TRBJ2-3, is DSGVTQTPKHLITATGQRVTLRCSPRSGDLSVYWYQQSLDQGLQFLIQYYNGEERAKGNILERFSAQQFPDLHSELNLSSLELGDSALYFCASALKREGGTQYFGPGTRLTVL.